Each of the 32 T cell receptor beta chains below was sequenced from the same sample in a study of cytomegalovirus exposure and HLA in healthy donors. Use of 60 Vbeta and 13 Jbeta primers characterized the PCR. Clones were read by immunoSEQ multiplex PCR, and TCRdb kept only the in-frame ones, dropping some. This table holds 140,000 to 150,000 clones, roughly 80% found once. Sequenced: PBMCs. The receptor source for this set is a woman in her thirties in good health and CMV-seronegative.

V and J are TRBV7-3 and TRBJ2-1, with TRBD2 identical over 14 bases. CDR3 length: 15 amino acids. Trimming removed 3 bases from V and 9 bases from J; junction bases left unmatched: 4. Germline V lookup: CDR1 SGHTA, CDR2 FQGTGA. The CDR3 region is CASSLGLAGVGEQFF. The CDR3 DNA is TGTGCCAGCAGCTTGGGACTAGCGGGAGTAGGTGAGCAGTTCTTC.

The J gene is TRBJ1-4, the V gene TRBV2; tentatively, D is TRBD1 (6 bases). With 5 bases removed from V and 5 bases from J, the gap between germline ends came to 15 bases. CDR1 is SNHLY and CDR2 is FYNNEI in the germline V gene. This CDR3 region has 15 residues. For the CDR3, the DNA is TGTGCCAGCAGTCTTCGACAGGCTTTAAATGAAAAACTGTTTTTT. Amino acids: CASSLRQALNEKLFF.

The chain links TRBV6-1 to TRBJ2-1, with TRBD2 as a possible D gene (7 bases). CDR1 is MNHNS, CDR2 SASEGT, per germline. CDR3 length: 14 amino acids. V was shortened by 3 bases and J by 8 bases, with 14 bases between the two germline ends. DNA for the CDR3: TGTGCCAGCAGTGAGGGGGGGCCGTCGGATGAGCAGTTCTTC. It is translated as CASSEGGPSDEQFF.

This chain joins TRBV7-2 and TRBJ2-5; 11 nucleotides align to TRBD2. Unmatched junction bases numbered 0, after V lost 4 bases and J lost 5 bases. Germline CDR1 reads SGHTA; CDR2 reads FQGNSA. The CDR3 consists of 13 residues. As DNA, the CDR3 is TGTGCCAGCAGCTGGACTAGCGGGGAGACCCAGTACTTC. Translated, it gives CASSWTSGETQYF.

The genes are TRBV9 and TRBJ2-7; 9 nucleotides line up with TRBD1. The germline V gene has CDR1 SGDLS and CDR2 YYNGEE. V shed 3 bases, J shed 3 bases, and the junction held 4 bases outside the gene matches. This CDR3 is built from 14 residues. CDR3 residues: CASSARDRVYEQYF. CDR3 nucleotide sequence: TGTGCCAGCAGCGCCAGGGACAGGGTCTACGAGCAGTACTTC.

This clone was picked up a small number of times. The chain combines TRBV2 with TRBJ1-2; 11 bases agree with TRBD1. After removal of 2 bases from V and 4 bases from J, the junction contained 6 bases not matched to a gene. The CDR3 totals 16 residues. CDR1 is SNHLY, CDR2 FYNNEI, per germline. Here the CDR3 reads CASSEPRTGGAYGYTF. In DNA, the CDR3 is TGTGCCAGCAGTGAACCCCGGACAGGGGGCGCCTATGGCTACACCTTC.

The rearrangement joins TRBV6-6 to TRBJ1-1; 8 bases are shared with TRBD1. The ends lost 5 bases at V and 0 bases at J; junction bases unmatched: 5. The CDR3 is 15 residues long. CDR1 is MNHNY, CDR2 SVGAGI, per germline (reference sequence). This CDR3 is CASSKRQGMNTEAFF. CDR3 nucleotides: TGTGCCAGCAGTAAGAGACAGGGGATGAACACTGAAGCTTTCTTT.

This clone occurred a few times. The chain combines TRBV6-6 with TRBJ1-1; D remains unclear. The CDR3 runs to 15 residues. Trimming took off 5 bases at V and 10 bases at J, with 23 bases between the two ends. Per the germline V gene, CDR1 is MNHNY and CDR2 is SVGAGI (reference sequence). CDR3 bases: TGTGCCAGCAGTCCCCCGACGGATTCCAGAACTAGAGCTTTCTTT. Residues: CASSPPTDSRTRAFF.

The table lists this clone with a count of one. The chain links TRBV6-1 to TRBJ1-1; no clear D. The V gene's germline CDR1 is MNHNS and CDR2 SASEGT. V was cut by 7 bases and J by 4 bases, with 13 bases left in between. The length of the CDR3 is 13 residues. This CDR3 is CASNNGGSTEAFF. CDR3 nucleotide sequence: TGTGCCAGCAACAACGGAGGGTCCACTGAAGCTTTCTTT.

The genes are TRBV5-1 and TRBJ2-1; the match to TRBD2 covers 9 bases. Trimming took 4 bases from V and 5 from J; bases not matched to a gene: 7. The V gene's germline CDR1 is SGHRS and CDR2 YFSETQ. The CDR3 sequence is 15 residues long. CDR3 residues: CASSTVAGADNEQFF. The DNA of the CDR3 is TGCGCCAGCAGCACCGTAGCGGGAGCCGACAATGAGCAGTTCTTC.

The rearrangement uses TRBV27 and TRBJ1-1; D is undetermined. Per germline, CDR1 MNHEY and CDR2 SMNVEV (reference sequence). Trimming removed 4 bases at V and 3 bases at J, with 12 bases between. This CDR3 has 14 residues. The CDR3 sequence: CASSWIGRDTEAFF. Here the CDR3 DNA reads TGTGCCAGCAGTTGGATCGGTCGGGACACTGAAGCTTTCTTT.

The chain has TRBV7-2 and TRBJ2-7, with 8 bases identical to TRBD2. The CDR3 has 14 residues. J gave up 5 bases and V 5 bases, and 8 bases lay outside the gene matches. The germline CDR1 and CDR2 sequences are SGHTA and FQGNSA. The CDR3 is CASSPGGLPHEQYF. The CDR3 DNA reads as TGTGCCAGCAGCCCGGGGGGGCTCCCCCACGAGCAGTACTTC.

The gene calls are TRBV4-1 and TRBJ1-1; maybe TRBD1 (6 bases). The length of the CDR3 is 15 residues. Germline CDR1 is MGHRA and CDR2 is YSYEKL. V was pared by 4 bases and J by 3 bases, with 15 bases between. Here the CDR3 reads CASSPKIGQHTEAFF. Here the CDR3 DNA reads TGCGCCAGCAGCCCCAAAATTGGACAGCACACTGAAGCTTTCTTT.

V usage is TRBV30 and J usage is TRBJ1-6; maybe TRBD1 (6 bases). There are 13 residues in the CDR3. V was cut by 5 bases and J by 5 bases, with 10 bases left in between. The germline CDR1 and CDR2 sequences are GTSNPN and SVGIG (reference sequence). The CDR3, as DNA: TGTGCCTGGTCAGGGGAGCATAATTCACCCCTCCACTTT. As protein: CAWSGEHNSPLHF.

The chain's CDR3 is CASSPRQRNQPQHF. Written as DNA, the CDR3 is TGTGCCAGCAGTCCGCGGCAGCGAAATCAGCCCCAGCATTTT. This rearrangement joins TRBV6-5 to TRBJ1-5; D unclear. V lost 5 bases to trimming and J lost 4 bases, with 12 bases between them. Germline CDR1 MNHEY, CDR2 SVGAGI. There are 14 residues in the CDR3.

The V call is TRBV9, the J call TRBJ2-3; tentatively, D is TRBD2 (5 bases). This CDR3 is 15 amino acids long. Germline V gene data show CDR1 as SGDLS and CDR2 as YYNGEE. The V end lost 4 bases, the J end lost 3 bases, and 15 bases lay between the germline ends. The CDR3 coding sequence is TGTGCCAGCAGCCCTAGCAGCGATCGGACAGATACGCAGTATTTT. Encoded protein: CASSPSSDRTDTQYF. The full variable domain, its missing parts supplied by reference TRBV9 and TRBJ2-3, is DSGVTQTPKHLITATGQRVTLRCSPRSGDLSVYWYQQSLDQGLQFLIQYYNGEERAKGNILERFSAQQFPDLHSELNLSSLELGDSALYFCASSPSSDRTDTQYFGPGTRLTVL.

V and J are TRBV30 and TRBJ1-1, with D perhaps TRBD1 (6 bases). This CDR3 region has 14 residues. The germline V and J ends were trimmed by 3 bases and 1 base, with 12 bases remaining between them. Germline V gene lookup returns CDR1 GTSNPN and CDR2 SVGIG (reference sequence). The CDR3 DNA sequence: TGTGCCTGGAGCGTAGGACAGCCGAACACTGAAGCTTTCTTT. It is translated as CAWSVGQPNTEAFF.

The rearrangement joins TRBV6-5 to TRBJ2-7; TRBD2 matches 10 bases. Unmatched junction bases numbered 7, after V lost 6 bases and J lost 2 bases. CDR3 length: 15 amino acids. CDR1 is MNHEY, CDR2 SVGAGI, per germline. CDR3 nucleotide sequence: TGTGCCAGCAGGACTTGGACTAGCGGAACCTACGAGCAGTACTTC. As protein: CASRTWTSGTYEQYF.

The chain couples TRBV9 to TRBJ1-2; D is possibly TRBD1 (6 bases). This CDR3 is built from 14 residues. Germline V CDR1 and CDR2: SGDLS, YYNGEE. Between the trimmed V and J ends, which lost 4 bases and 4 bases, there was a span of 14 bases. CDR3 protein: CASSREGEIYGYTF. The DNA of the CDR3 is TGTGCCAGCAGCCGGGAGGGGGAGATCTATGGCTACACCTTC. The variable domain in full, with the rest retrieved from reference TRBV9 and TRBJ1-2, is DSGVTQTPKHLITATGQRVTLRCSPRSGDLSVYWYQQSLDQGLQFLIQYYNGEERAKGNILERFSAQQFPDLHSELNLSSLELGDSALYFCASSREGEIYGYTFGSGTRLTVV.

This chain joins TRBV6-6 and TRBJ1-6, with 7 nucleotides matching TRBD1. After removal of 2 bases from V and 8 bases from J, the junction contained 3 bases not matched to a gene. Looked up from germline, CDR1 is MNHNY and CDR2 is SVGAGI (reference sequence). The length of the CDR3 is 14 residues. Here the CDR3 DNA reads TGTGCCAGCAGTTACCGGGACAGCGATTCACCCCTCCACTTT. This codes for CASSYRDSDSPLHF.

The V gene is TRBV10-3, the J gene TRBJ2-7; D unclear. The germline V gene encodes CDR1 ENHRY and CDR2 SYGVKD. Trimming shortened V by 3 bases and J by 0 bases, and 9 bases separated the two germline ends. The CDR3 extends over 14 amino acids. CDR3 residues: CAISEKESSYEQYF. In DNA, the CDR3 is TGTGCCATCAGTGAAAAGGAGAGCTCCTACGAGCAGTACTTC.

The gene calls are TRBV7-2 and TRBJ1-4; D gene ambiguous. Germline assignment: CDR1 SGHTA and CDR2 FQGNSA. This CDR3 comprises 15 residues. V was cut by 5 bases and J by 0 bases, with 10 bases left in between. The CDR3: CASSLNSPTNEKLFF. In DNA form, the CDR3 reads TGTGCCAGCAGCCTCAATAGTCCAACTAATGAAAAACTGTTTTTT.

The chain carries TRBV29-1 and TRBJ2-7; TRBD2 matches 16 bases. With V trimmed by 4 bases and J by 5 bases, 8 bases remained unmatched. The CDR3 consists of 16 residues. Germline lookup yields CDR1 SQVTM and CDR2 ANQGSEA. The CDR3 DNA follows: TGCAGCGTTGGGACCGGGACTAGCGGGAGGGCCCACGAGCAGTACTTC. Encoded protein: CSVGTGTSGRAHEQYF.

The chain has TRBV7-9 and TRBJ2-3; D ambiguous. The germline gives CDR1 SEHNR, CDR2 FQNEAQ (reference sequence). This CDR3 is 14 amino acids long. With 3 bases removed from V and 0 bases from J, the gap between germline ends came to 7 bases. CDR3 nucleotides: TGTGCCAGCAGCTTCGCCGGGAGCACAGATACGCAGTATTTT. As protein: CASSFAGSTDTQYF.

This clone was observed a handful of times. The V gene is TRBV5-6, the J gene TRBJ2-7; a weak D match, TRBD1 (5 bases). The CDR3 sequence is 17 residues long. The germline CDR1 and CDR2 sequences are SGHDT and YYEEEE. The germline V and J ends were trimmed by 0 bases and 5 bases, with 21 bases remaining between them. CDR3 protein: CASSLGQNQLSRNEQYF. The CDR3, as DNA: TGTGCCAGCAGCTTGGGACAGAACCAACTATCTAGAAACGAGCAGTACTTC.

V usage is TRBV30 and J usage is TRBJ2-6, with D perhaps TRBD2 (6 bases). Germline assignment: CDR1 GTSNPN and CDR2 SVGIG (reference sequence). The CDR3 sequence is 20 residues long. V dropped 1 base and J dropped 0 bases, with 22 bases sitting between them. The CDR3, as DNA: TGTGCCTGGAGTGCCGACCCCATGGGACTGCTTTTCTCTGGGGCCAACGTCCTGACTTTC. Amino acids: CAWSADPMGLLFSGANVLTF.

The chain is built from TRBV29-1 and TRBJ2-3, with D perhaps TRBD2 (7 bases). V gave up 2 bases and J gave up 3 bases, with 15 bases separating them. Per germline, CDR1 SQVTM and CDR2 ANQGSEA. This CDR3 has 15 amino acids. This CDR3 is CSVEKRGAKTDTQYF. CDR3 coding DNA: TGCAGCGTTGAAAAACGGGGGGCGAAGACAGATACGCAGTATTTT.

The chain combines TRBV7-8 with TRBJ1-1; 7 nucleotides line up with TRBD1. CDR1 SGHVS and CDR2 FQNEAQ come from the germline V gene. CDR3 length equals 14 residues. J was trimmed by 4 bases and V by 2 bases; bases with no gene match: 4. This CDR3 reads CASSLNRGGTEAFF. In DNA form, the CDR3 reads TGTGCCAGCAGCTTAAACAGGGGCGGCACTGAAGCTTTCTTT.

The gene calls are TRBV7-9 and TRBJ2-1, with D maybe TRBD1 (7 bases). CDR3 length equals 18 residues. The germline V gene encodes CDR1 SEHNR and CDR2 FQNEAQ (reference sequence). Trimming stripped 5 bases from V and 4 bases from J, with 24 bases between. The CDR3 loop is CASSVDLAGGTGYNEQFF. The CDR3 DNA is TGTGCCAGCAGCGTCGACCTAGCAGGGGGGACCGGATACAATGAGCAGTTCTTC.

The gene calls are TRBV14 and TRBJ2-1, with 12 positions matching TRBD2. The V segment lost 6 bases and the J segment 15 bases; nucleotides outside the gene matches: 6. The CDR3 has 12 amino acids. Germline V gene data show CDR1 as SGHDN and CDR2 as FVKESK. CDR3 sequence reads: CASSPSGRARFF. In DNA form, the CDR3 reads TGTGCCAGCAGTCCTAGCGGGAGGGCCCGGTTCTTC.

This sequence joins TRBV5-6 and TRBJ1-2; no definite D call. The CDR3 is 14 residues long. Between the trimmed V and J ends, which lost 0 bases and 2 bases, there was a span of 8 bases. Germline CDR1 SGHDT, CDR2 YYEEEE. The CDR3 DNA reads as TGTGCCAGCAGCTTGGGGGCCATAAACTATGGCTACACCTTC. As protein: CASSLGAINYGYTF.

The genes are TRBV7-9 and TRBJ1-1, with D maybe TRBD1 (5 bases). Per germline, CDR1 SEHNR and CDR2 FQNEAQ (reference sequence). The CDR3 sequence is 14 residues long. The germline V and J ends were trimmed by 0 bases and 2 bases, with 7 bases remaining between them. CDR3 sequence (DNA): TGTGCCAGCAGCTTAGCCAGGGTTAACACTGAAGCTTTCTTT. Translation: CASSLARVNTEAFF.